The sequence of this T cell receptor (beta chain) was determined in a study of T cells in Graves' hyperthyroidism and ophthalmopathy. This clonotype was counted only a few times. Trimming at V came to 3 bases and at J to 5 bases, leaving 5 bases not matched to a gene. Germline V CDR1 and CDR2: SGHKS, YYEKEE (reference sequence). The CDR3 totals 15 residues. It was RNA transcripts that yielded the amplified TCR beta CDR3 regions. With the HTBI primer set, the TCR CDR3 went through a first round of RT-PCR. TCRdb passed the multiplex PCR reads through MiXCR, listing each CDR3 protein once. The sample lists some 350,000 distinct CDR3 sequences, 20% to 30% occurring once.

The chain combines TRBV5-5 with TRBJ2-1; 10 bases align to TRBD1. This clonotype originated in a man aged 45-60 years with Graves' hyperthyroidism. Sequenced material: blood. The CDR3: CASSSGTGVDNEQFF. The CDR3 region has the DNA TGTGCCAGCAGCTCCGGGACAGGGGTGGACAATGAGCAGTTCTTC.